This T cell receptor beta chain was retrieved from a study of cytomegalovirus exposure and HLA in healthy donors (dated by TCRdb to the late 2010s). Study-wide context: The roughly 700 repertoires of the first cohort and the 110 or so validation repertoires were produced on the same platform, according to a later analysis. High-throughput TCR immunosequencing, statistical association of individual TCRs with disease status, and machine learning were combined to predict cytomegalovirus infection status. Besides the first cohort of roughly 640 subjects, a separate validation cohort made up of roughly 120 different subjects was used. The study aimed to test whether signatures of past pathogen exposure could be identified by cataloging public T cell receptors. Paper-wide results and their limitations: In both the original and validation cohorts, the classifier was reported to diagnose cytomegalovirus status with high specificity and sensitivity. Most TCR sequences were seen in very few donors, while some public TCRs were found in many individuals. A few of the identified cytomegalovirus-associated TCR beta chains were confirmed in vitro to be specific for cytomegalovirus antigens. A later analysis had no HLA typing for the validation cohort, so co-occurrence there was scored across all 130 or so repertoires. The study gave a list of 150 to 200 TCR beta chains associated with cytomegalovirus. It was suggested by the authors that the approach could potentially be generalized to other disease states and immunological phenotypes. Subsequent analysis determined that TCRs grouped into clusters in the first cohort also showed a tendency toward co-occurrence across the 90 to 150 validation repertoires, and 94% of cluster scores exceeded 0.

This clone was detected only a few times. The specificity of this receptor is unknown. No base quality values were provided; no much bigger clone lies one nucleotide off. The method was the immunoSEQ multiplex PCR assay. Turning to the authors' computational methods: A statistical classification framework was developed to diagnose cytomegalovirus status using the catalog of TCR beta chain sequences. The table comes from immuneACCESS by way of TCRdb, which keeps in-frame sequences with V and J called. Part of the clones is missing from these tables; in studies checked, under half for an unresolved V gene and the rest for unknown reasons. For V, J and clone size, that table is used; D and trimming come from the DNA. Recorded for this sample are some 130,000 clones; 94% of them occurred a single time. Approximately 2% of the sample belongs to the ten largest clones. The junction shows trimming of 6 bases on V and 5 bases on J, plus 19 bases between the germline ends. Including the terminal cysteine and phenylalanine, the CDR3 comprises 15 residues. Only the CDR3 DNA stays, 45 bases, in frame from base 1. The germline V gene provides CDR1 MNHEY and CDR2 SVGAGI.

Donors formed part of the validation cohort, which comprised some 120 subjects and was distinct from the first cohort of 666 subjects. The chain is made from TRBV6-5 and TRBJ2-5, with the D gene not confidently named. The receptor was derived from a man in his late teens or twenties in good health and CMV-seropositive. Sequencing input: PBMCs. The CDR3 region has the sequence CASSLEFDQRETQYF. In nucleotides, the sequence is TGTGCCAGCAGCCTAGAATTCGACCAGAGGGAGACCCAGTACTTC.